One and the same sample provided the 8 T cell receptor beta chains below, sequenced in a study of response to subunit inactivated influenza vaccine. TCRdb re-derived calls from the RT-PCR reads in MiXCR, one entry per CDR3 protein. The sample shows more than 700,000 distinct CDR3 sequences, around 20% of them seen only once. Sequences were derived from PBMCs from blood, sampled about 5 days after vaccination. Every receptor here comes from a man in his forties or fifties who received an inactivated influenza vaccine.

The chain employs TRBV13 and TRBJ2-1; 9 nucleotides agree with TRBD1. Germline trimming cut 4 bases from V and 6 bases from J; bases unmatched to any gene: 7. The CDR3 totals 15 residues. The germline V gene encodes CDR1 PRHDT and CDR2 FYEKMQ (reference sequence). The CDR3 region has the DNA TGTGCCAGCAGCTCCCGGGACAGGGCCGTCAATGAGCAGTTCTTC. Amino acid sequence: CASSSRDRAVNEQFF.

This clonotype was recorded a few times. The rearrangement uses TRBV11-1 and TRBJ2-1; 9 bases align to TRBD2. The V segment lost 1 base and the J segment 0 bases; nucleotides outside the gene matches: 10. CDR3 length: 19 amino acids. The germline V gene has CDR1 SGHAT and CDR2 FQDESV (reference sequence). This CDR3 is CASSLVSSGRTGSYNEQFF. The CDR3 DNA follows: TGTGCCAGCAGCTTAGTCTCCAGCGGGAGGACTGGCTCCTACAATGAGCAGTTCTTC.

For this clonotype: This clone may be a read error of a much larger clone one base away. The V and J genes are TRBV25-1 and TRBJ2-7; 14 bases fit TRBD2. The CDR3 is made up of 15 amino acids. CDR1 is MGHDK and CDR2 is SYGVNS in the germline V gene. The CDR3 region is CVSSVGTSGSSEQYF. The CDR3 DNA follows: TGTGTCAGCAGTGTTGGGACTAGCGGGAGTAGCGAGCAGTACTTC.

The chain is built from TRBV5-1 and TRBJ1-4, with 8 bases aligning to TRBD1. In germline, CDR1 is SGHRS, CDR2 YFSETQ. CDR3 size: 16 residues. Losses at the gene ends were 0 bases for V and 8 bases for J; bases not matched to a gene: 9. The CDR3 bases are TGCGCCAGCAGCTTGGCCGTGAGACAGGGGAGAGAAAAACTGTTTTTT. Protein product: CASSLAVRQGREKLFF.

This clonotype was recorded many times. This sequence joins TRBV24-1 and TRBJ2-2; D is perhaps TRBD1 (5 bases). There are 13 residues in the CDR3. Per the germline V gene, CDR1 is KGHDR and CDR2 is SFDVKD. The V and J ends lost 2 bases and 7 bases respectively, with 7 bases between them. CDR3 bases: TGTGCCACCAGTGATTCAGGGTACGGGGAGCTGTTTTTT. This codes for CATSDSGYGELFF.

This clonotype has only a few counts. The chain recombines TRBV20-1 with TRBJ2-7; D might be TRBD1 or TRBD2, each matching 5 bases. V was shortened by 4 bases and J by 3 bases, with 25 bases between the two germline ends. The CDR3 covers 17 residues. CDR1 DFQATT and CDR2 SNEGSKA come from the germline V gene (reference sequence). The CDR3 coding sequence is TGCAGTGCTAAGATTACCCAGGGACGAGGGGCCGGCTACGAGCAGTACTTC. Translating gives CSAKITQGRGAGYEQYF.

The chain carries TRBV11-1 and TRBJ2-1; 16 bases are shared with TRBD2. CDR1 and CDR2 (germline): SGHAT, FQDESV (reference sequence). Trimming cost V 1 base and J 2 bases; bases outside gene matches: 5. The CDR3 loop spans 19 amino acids. The CDR3 DNA reads TGTGCCAGCAGCTTAGGGGCCGGGACTAGCGGGAGGGCCTACAATGAGCAGTTCTTC. Its translation: CASSLGAGTSGRAYNEQFF.

The chain uses TRBV12-3 or TRBV12-4 and TRBJ1-1; TRBD1 is a possible D gene (6 bases). Trimming took 6 bases from V and 3 from J, leaving 11 bases between them. CDR3 length: 13 residues. CDR3 sequence: CASSSGQYTEAFF. CDR3 nucleotide sequence: TGTGCCAGCAGCTCGGGACAATACACTGAAGCTTTCTTT.